Presented here are 24 T cell receptor beta chains from one specimen sequenced in a study of cytomegalovirus exposure and HLA in healthy donors. The study ran its PCR with 60 Vbeta and 13 Jbeta primers. Sequencing used immunoSEQ multiplex PCR; TCRdb keeps in-frame clones, though not all of them. The table lists fewer than 250,000 clones, around 90% of them singletons. Sequencing was done on a sample of PBMCs. Source of these receptors: a woman between 18 and 30 years old in good health and CMV-seronegative.

This chain links TRBV5-1 with TRBJ1-4; possibly TRBD1 for D (6 bases). Trimming cost V 4 bases and J 8 bases, with 18 bases left between them. Germline assignment: CDR1 SGHRS and CDR2 YFSETQ. The CDR3 is 15 residues long. The CDR3 DNA follows: TGCGCCAGCAGCATTAGGCCACAGGGTGGGGAAAAACTGTTTTTT. Translation: CASSIRPQGGEKLFF.

The V and J genes are TRBV5-8 and TRBJ1-5, with 10 bases lining up with TRBD1. V dropped 5 bases and J dropped 5; count of bases not matched to a gene: 7. Germline V gene data show CDR1 as SGHTS and CDR2 as YDEGEE. This CDR3 spans 15 amino acids. CDR3 in DNA: TGTGCCAGCAGGACCGGGACAGGGGCCGATCAGCCCCAGCATTTT. Amino acids: CASRTGTGADQPQHF.

This chain uses TRBV2 with TRBJ2-1; 8 bases align to TRBD1. CDR3 length equals 14 residues. V lost 10 bases, J lost 4 bases, and 9 bases stayed unmatched. Germline CDR1 and CDR2: SNHLY and FYNNEI. CDR3: CATVPDRAYNEQFF. The CDR3 nucleotides are TGTGCCACCGTCCCGGACAGGGCGTACAATGAGCAGTTCTTC.

The chain couples TRBV28 to TRBJ1-1; no clear D. In germline, CDR1 is MDHEN, CDR2 SYDVKM. The ends were cut back, 3 bases at V and 12 bases at J, with 17 bases in the middle. There are 13 residues in the CDR3. The CDR3 is CASSLPGLGVPFF. The CDR3 DNA follows: TGTGCCAGCAGTTTGCCGGGTCTCGGGGTACCTTTCTTT.

The chain couples TRBV19 to TRBJ1-1; no reliable D call. The CDR3 is made up of 13 amino acids. V was trimmed by 5 bases and J by 1 base, leaving 8 bases between them. The V gene's germline CDR1 is LNHDA and CDR2 SQIVND (reference sequence). The CDR3 region has the DNA TGTGCCAGTAGTTCGGTGAGGAACACTGAAGCTTTCTTT. Its protein is CASSSVRNTEAFF.

This chain joins TRBV11-2 and TRBJ1-1, with 9 nucleotides matching TRBD1. Germline loops: CDR1 SGHAT, CDR2 FQNNGV. This CDR3 has 16 residues. Unmatched junction bases numbered 3, after V lost 1 base and J lost 0 bases. DNA of the CDR3: TGTGCCAGCAGCTTAGTAACAGGGGGCATGAACACTGAAGCTTTCTTT. It is translated as CASSLVTGGMNTEAFF.

The V and J genes are TRBV5-1 and TRBJ1-2; D is possibly TRBD1 (5 bases). With 4 bases removed from V and 4 bases from J, the gap between germline ends came to 17 bases. This CDR3 is 15 amino acids long. Germline loops: CDR1 SGHRS, CDR2 YFSETQ. CDR3 coding DNA: TGCGCCAGCAGCGCAGACAGCACCATTATCTATGGCTACACCTTC. The encoded protein is CASSADSTIIYGYTF. Drawing the rest from reference TRBV5-1 and TRBJ1-2, the complete variable domain is KAGVTQTPRYLIKTRGQQVTLSCSPISGHRSVSWYQQTPGQGLQFLFEYFSETQRNKGNFPGRFSGRQFSNSRSEMNVSTLELGDSALYLCASSADSTIIYGYTFGSGTRLTVV.

J is TRBJ1-1 and V is TRBV11-2; D is possibly TRBD1 (5 bases). This CDR3 comprises 14 residues. CDR1 SGHAT and CDR2 FQNNGV come from the germline V gene. V lost 1 base and J lost 1, with 7 bases in between. The CDR3 DNA sequence: TGTGCCAGCAGCTTAGCACAGGAGAACACTGAAGCTTTCTTT. Translating it yields CASSLAQENTEAFF.

V and J are TRBV5-6 and TRBJ2-1; 9 bases match TRBD2. The J segment lost 6 bases and the V segment lost 0 bases, leaving 10 bases of the junction unmatched. The germline V gene encodes CDR1 SGHDT and CDR2 YYEEEE. This CDR3 has 17 amino acids. CDR3 bases: TGTGCCAGCAGCTTGGCCGGTAGCGGGAGATTCCGCAATGAGCAGTTCTTC. It yields the protein CASSLAGSGRFRNEQFF.

This rearrangement joins TRBV30 to TRBJ1-2, with 10 nucleotides matching TRBD1. Germline V gene lookup returns CDR1 GTSNPN and CDR2 SVGIG (reference sequence). The CDR3 sequence is 17 residues long. V trimming: 8 bases; J trimming: 2 bases; junction bases outside the gene matches: 17. The CDR3 protein is CALSPRDRGDENYGYTF. DNA for the CDR3: TGTGCCCTCTCCCCCCGGGACAGGGGAGACGAAAACTATGGCTACACCTTC.

This sequence joins TRBV5-1 and TRBJ2-7, with TRBD1 matching 8 bases. CDR3 length: 14 residues. With V trimmed by 3 bases and J by 3 bases, 5 bases remained unmatched. Germline V gene lookup returns CDR1 SGHRS and CDR2 YFSETQ. The CDR3 nucleotides read TGCGCCAGCAGCTCTGGACAGGGAAACTACGAGCAGTACTTC. It encodes CASSSGQGNYEQYF.

As to this clone: Relative to the germline gene, one junction end is altered; a read error may explain this. The V and J genes are TRBV7-7 and TRBJ2-3; D uncertain. The CDR3 loop spans 13 amino acids. Germline-derived CDR1 and CDR2 are SSHAT and FNYEAQ (reference sequence). The CDR3 loop is CASSVSLTDTQYF. The CDR3, as DNA: TGTGCTAGCAGCGTCTCTCTCACAGATACGCAGTATTTT.

The chain couples TRBV5-4 to TRBJ1-2; D is ambiguous. The V gene's germline CDR1 is SGHNT and CDR2 YYREEE (reference sequence). CDR3 length equals 16 residues. Between the trimmed V and J ends, which lost 0 bases and 2 bases, there was a span of 14 bases. DNA for the CDR3: TGTGCCAGCAGCTTGGTCGGACTTTATCCCAACTATGGCTACACCTTC. The encoded protein is CASSLVGLYPNYGYTF.

This chain joins TRBV21-1 and TRBJ2-7; TRBD1 was called by the table and not checked on the DNA. TRBV21-1 is classified as a pseudogene. This CDR3 contains 16 residues. CDR3 DNA: TGTGCCAGCAGCTTTGCCCTGGCGGGACAGCCCTACGAGCAGTACTTC. This translates into CASSFALAGQPYEQYF.

The rearrangement links TRBV7-2 to TRBJ1-5; no definite D call. Germline values: CDR1 SGHTA, CDR2 FQGNSA. Trimming removed 1 base from V and 6 bases from J, with 13 bases in between. The CDR3 loop spans 15 amino acids. CDR3 DNA sequence: TGTGCCAGCAGCTTAGAGTGGAGCGTGCCTCAGCCCCAGCATTTT. Amino acid sequence: CASSLEWSVPQPQHF. Variable domain in full (rest from reference TRBV7-2 and TRBJ1-5): GAGVSQSPSNKVTEKGKDVELRCDPISGHTALYWYRQSLGQGLEFLIYFQGNSAPDKSGLPSDRFSAERTGGSVSTLTIQRTQQEDSAVYLCASSLEWSVPQPQHFGDGTRLSIL.

The chain recombines TRBV6-4 with TRBJ2-1; 9 positions agree with TRBD2. CDR1 MRHNA and CDR2 SNTAGT come from the germline V gene. V was pared by 5 bases and J by 4 bases, with 9 bases of the junction left unmatched. The CDR3 loop spans 16 amino acids. The CDR3 bases are TGTGCCAGCAGTCTCGAGGGACTAGCAAAGTACAATGAGCAGTTCTTC. This sequence encodes CASSLEGLAKYNEQFF.

In this sample, this clone turned up a few times. This chain links TRBV19 with TRBJ1-5; D is unclear. The CDR3 is 15 amino acids. The V and J ends lost 6 bases and 2 bases respectively, with 14 bases between them. The germline V gene encodes CDR1 LNHDA and CDR2 SQIVND (reference sequence). The CDR3 sequence is CASSLHSGGNQPQHF. CDR3 DNA: TGTGCCAGTAGCCTACACAGCGGGGGCAATCAGCCCCAGCATTTT.

In DNA, the CDR3 is TGTGCCAGCAGCTTAACCACCTACAATGAGCAGTTCTTC. As protein: CASSLTTYNEQFF. The V and J genes are TRBV7-3 and TRBJ2-1; D unclear. This CDR3 has 13 residues. Trimming pared 0 bases from V and 2 bases from J, leaving 2 bases between. Germline V gene data show CDR1 as SGHTA and CDR2 as FQGTGA.

The chain links TRBV11-2 to TRBJ2-1, with 7 bases matching TRBD2. This CDR3 region has 15 residues. The V gene's germline CDR1 is SGHAT and CDR2 FQNNGV. After removal of 9 bases from V and 2 bases from J, the junction contained 10 bases not matched to a gene. The CDR3 loop is CASRGEGSAYNEQFF. In DNA, the CDR3 is TGTGCCAGTCGAGGGGAGGGGAGCGCCTACAATGAGCAGTTCTTC.

The rearrangement links TRBV7-3 to TRBJ2-1, with 10 bases matching TRBD2. CDR3 length: 19 amino acids. CDR1 and CDR2 (germline): SGHTA, FQGTGA. J gave up 3 bases and V 2 bases, and 13 bases lay outside the gene matches. CDR3 in DNA: TGTGCCAGCAGCTTATACCCCACCCCCCTAGCGGGAGACTACAATGAGCAGTTCTTC. Protein product: CASSLYPTPLAGDYNEQFF.

The chain uses TRBV7-2 and TRBJ1-5; maybe TRBD1 (6 bases). Trimming pared 1 base from V and 0 bases from J, leaving 13 bases between. The germline gives CDR1 SGHTA, CDR2 FQGNSA. The CDR3 spans 17 residues. In nucleotides, the CDR3 is TGTGCCAGCAGCTTAGTAGGGGGTGGGGATAGCAATCAGCCCCAGCATTTT. Translated: CASSLVGGGDSNQPQHF. Based on the CDR3 plus reference TRBV7-2 and TRBJ1-5, the full variable domain is GAGVSQSPSNKVTEKGKDVELRCDPISGHTALYWYRQSLGQGLEFLIYFQGNSAPDKSGLPSDRFSAERTGGSVSTLTIQRTQQEDSAVYLCASSLVGGGDSNQPQHFGDGTRLSIL.

The chain uses TRBV6-5 and TRBJ2-1; possibly TRBD2 for D (6 bases). Trimming took 4 bases from V and 8 from J, leaving 15 bases between them. CDR3 length equals 14 residues. Germline V lookup: CDR1 MNHEY, CDR2 SVGAGI. CDR3 protein: CASSSRLVIYEQFF. CDR3 DNA: TGTGCCAGCAGTTCGCGACTAGTCATTTATGAGCAGTTCTTC.

In its sample, this clone was seen once. This chain links TRBV19 with TRBJ1-1; TRBD1 matches 7 bases. The V gene's germline CDR1 is LNHDA and CDR2 SQIVND (reference sequence). The CDR3 is 15 residues long. Losses at the gene ends were 5 bases for V and 2 bases for J; bases not matched to a gene: 8. Here the CDR3 DNA reads TGTGCCAGTAGTCCCGACAGGGTGGCCAACACTGAAGCTTTCTTT. It translates to CASSPDRVANTEAFF.

The chain carries TRBV28 and TRBJ2-7; D might be TRBD1 (5 bases). This CDR3 region has 14 residues. CDR1 and CDR2 from the germline V gene are MDHEN and SYDVKM. The V end was cut by 6 bases, the J end by 6 bases, with 18 bases between. The CDR3 coding sequence is TGTGCCAGCAGGTTCCCCTCAAGGGGCGCCGAGCAGTACTTC. Translation: CASRFPSRGAEQYF.